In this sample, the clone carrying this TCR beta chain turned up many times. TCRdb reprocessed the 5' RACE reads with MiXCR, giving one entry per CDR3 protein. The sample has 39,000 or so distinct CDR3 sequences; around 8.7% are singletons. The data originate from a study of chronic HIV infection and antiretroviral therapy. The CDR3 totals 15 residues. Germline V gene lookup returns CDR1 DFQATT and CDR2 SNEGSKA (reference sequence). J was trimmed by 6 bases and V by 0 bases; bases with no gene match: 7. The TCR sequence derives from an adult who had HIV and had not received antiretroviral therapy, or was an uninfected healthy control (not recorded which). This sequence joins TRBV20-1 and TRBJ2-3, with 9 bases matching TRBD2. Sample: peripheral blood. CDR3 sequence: CSARDGREGSDTQYF. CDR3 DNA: TGCAGTGCTAGAGATGGGCGGGAGGGCTCGGATACGCAGTATTTT.